A selection of T cell receptor beta chains follows, all from one sample in a study of blood T cell repertoires in COVID-19. The repertoire was sequenced with immunoSEQ multiplex PCR; TCRdb's copy has only in-frame clones and lacks some. Of 150,000 to 200,000 clones listed, more than 75% were seen once; the top ten hold 17%. Sequencing input: PBMCs or T cells enriched from blood (not recorded which). The receptors originated from a woman between 50 and 59 years old with acute COVID-19. The CDR3 runs from the conserved cysteine through the conserved F or W. Each record gives: V gene, D gene, clone size, J gene, CDR3 protein, CDR3 DNA. A D gene is named only where the DNA matches it firmly. The listing skips clone size in some rows; elsewhere it reads once, few, many or a size class.

V gene: TRBV4-2
D gene: -
clone size: once
J gene: TRBJ2-3
CDR3 protein: CASSQAGRGGTDTQYF
CDR3 DNA: TGTGCCAGCAGCCAAGCAGGTCGCGGGGGCACAGATACGCAGTATTTT

V gene: TRBV3-1/TRBV3-2
D gene: TRBD2
clone size: -
J gene: TRBJ2-5
CDR3 protein: CASSQSGRGEETQYF
CDR3 DNA: TGTGCCAGCAGCCAATCGGGGCGGGGGGAAGAGACCCAGTACTTC

V gene: TRBV6-6
D gene: -
clone size: -
J gene: TRBJ1-1
CDR3 protein: CAGRRNTEAFF
CDR3 DNA: TGTGCCGGCCGAAGGAACACTGAAGCTTTCTTT

V gene: TRBV4-1
D gene: -
clone size: many
J gene: TRBJ1-2
CDR3 protein: CASSQDRQTFYGYTF
CDR3 DNA: TGCGCCAGCAGCCAAGATCGGCAGACATTCTATGGCTACACCTTC

V gene: TRBV20-1
D gene: -
clone size: few
J gene: TRBJ1-1
CDR3 protein: CSASEQGRRAEAFF
CDR3 DNA: TGCAGTGCTAGTGAGCAGGGTAGGAGGGCTGAAGCTTTCTTT

V gene: TRBV4-2
D gene: -
clone size: -
J gene: TRBJ2-3
CDR3 protein: CASSQAGSRTDTQYF
CDR3 DNA: TGTGCCAGCAGCCAAGCTGGCAGTCGCACAGATACGCAGTATTTT

V gene: TRBV11-2
D gene: TRBD2
clone size: -
J gene: TRBJ2-2
CDR3 protein: CASNLAGGNTGELFF
CDR3 DNA: TGTGCCAGCAATCTAGCGGGGGGAAACACCGGGGAGCTGTTTTTT

V gene: TRBV4-2
D gene: TRBD2
clone size: -
J gene: TRBJ2-5
CDR3 protein: CASSQGGVAGPQETQYF
CDR3 DNA: TGTGCCAGCAGCCAAGGTGGAGTAGCGGGGCCCCAAGAGACCCAGTACTTC

V gene: TRBV29-1
D gene: -
clone size: -
J gene: TRBJ1-4
CDR3 protein: CSVEYSGGEKLFF
CDR3 DNA: TGCAGCGTTGAGTACAGTGGGGGGGAAAAACTGTTTTTT

V gene: TRBV28
D gene: -
clone size: -
J gene: TRBJ1-3
CDR3 protein: CASSFSEGRLAGNTIYF
CDR3 DNA: TGTGCCAGCAGTTTCTCTGAGGGTCGGTTGGCTGGAAACACCATATATTTT

V gene: TRBV7-9
D gene: TRBD1
clone size: -
J gene: TRBJ1-2
CDR3 protein: CASSFLGQGALGGYTF
CDR3 DNA: TGTGCCAGCAGCTTCCTGGGACAGGGGGCGCTAGGAGGCTACACCTTC

V gene: TRBV7-2
D gene: TRBD1
clone size: -
J gene: TRBJ1-2
CDR3 protein: CASAYSGTGGNYGYTF
CDR3 DNA: TGTGCCAGCGCCTATTCCGGGACAGGGGGCAACTATGGCTACACCTTC

V gene: TRBV6-5
D gene: -
clone size: -
J gene: TRBJ1-1
CDR3 protein: CASSYSGGGNTEAFF
CDR3 DNA: TGTGCCAGCAGTTACTCGGGGGGTGGGAACACTGAAGCTTTCTTT

V gene: TRBV5-1
D gene: -
clone size: -
J gene: TRBJ2-3
CDR3 protein: CASSTGSLTDTQYF
CDR3 DNA: TGCGCCAGCAGTACAGGGTCTCTGACAGATACGCAGTATTTT

V gene: TRBV7-9
D gene: TRBD1
clone size: -
J gene: TRBJ1-1
CDR3 protein: CASSYGQGANTEAFF
CDR3 DNA: TGTGCCAGCAGCTACGGACAGGGGGCGAACACTGAAGCTTTCTTT

V gene: TRBV5-1
D gene: -
clone size: -
J gene: TRBJ1-1
CDR3 protein: CASSLGENTEAFF
CDR3 DNA: TGCGCCAGCAGCTTGGGAGAGAACACTGAAGCTTTCTTT

V gene: TRBV7-2
D gene: TRBD1
clone size: -
J gene: TRBJ1-3
CDR3 protein: CASSRTGGVDTIYF
CDR3 DNA: TGTGCCAGCAGCCGCACAGGGGGCGTAGACACCATATATTTT

V gene: TRBV28
D gene: TRBD1
clone size: once
J gene: TRBJ1-6
CDR3 protein: CASRPPTGAKSSPLHF
CDR3 DNA: TGTGCCAGCAGGCCACCGACAGGGGCCAAGAGTTCACCCCTCCACTTT

V gene: TRBV29-1
D gene: TRBD1
clone size: -
J gene: TRBJ1-4
CDR3 protein: CSVDRGRGEKLFF
CDR3 DNA: TGCAGCGTTGACAGGGGGCGAGGAGAAAAACTGTTTTTT

V gene: TRBV6-2/TRBV6-3
D gene: -
clone size: -
J gene: TRBJ1-5
CDR3 protein: CASSYLQGNQPQHF
CDR3 DNA: TGTGCCAGCAGTTACTTACAGGGCAATCAGCCCCAGCATTTT

V gene: TRBV4-1
D gene: TRBD2
clone size: -
J gene: TRBJ2-3
CDR3 protein: CASSHDSTSGSTDTQYF
CDR3 DNA: TGCGCCAGCAGCCATGATTCAACTAGCGGGTCCACAGATACGCAGTATTTT

V gene: TRBV19
D gene: -
clone size: few
J gene: TRBJ1-1
CDR3 protein: CASSIDQRTEAFF
CDR3 DNA: TGTGCCAGTAGTATAGATCAGCGGACTGAAGCTTTCTTT

V gene: TRBV18
D gene: -
clone size: many
J gene: TRBJ1-4
CDR3 protein: CASSRAGTYTTNEKLFF
CDR3 DNA: TGTGCCAGCTCACGGGCAGGCACATACACAACTAATGAAAAACTGTTTTTT

V gene: TRBV9
D gene: TRBD1
clone size: once
J gene: TRBJ1-4
CDR3 protein: CASSVGTGDVKLFF
CDR3 DNA: TGTGCCAGCAGCGTTGGGACAGGGGACGTAAAACTGTTTTTT

V gene: TRBV30
D gene: TRBD1
clone size: few
J gene: TRBJ1-3
CDR3 protein: CAWTRSAGGFSGNTIYF
CDR3 DNA: TGTGCCTGGACCCGCTCGGCAGGGGGCTTCTCTGGAAACACCATATATTTT

V gene: TRBV5-1
D gene: TRBD1
clone size: once
J gene: TRBJ2-3
CDR3 protein: CASSLGQVTDTQYF
CDR3 DNA: TGCGCCAGCAGCCTGGGACAGGTCACAGATACGCAGTATTTT

V gene: TRBV7-9
D gene: TRBD1
clone size: few
J gene: TRBJ1-2
CDR3 protein: CASSKNLQGGGYTF
CDR3 DNA: TGTGCCAGCAGCAAAAACCTGCAGGGGGGCGGCTACACCTTC

V gene: TRBV28
D gene: TRBD1
clone size: many
J gene: TRBJ2-5
CDR3 protein: CASSSLVLRDRRQETQYF
CDR3 DNA: TGTGCCAGCAGTTCCCTCGTGCTAAGGGACAGAAGACAAGAGACCCAGTACTTC

V gene: TRBV5-8
D gene: -
clone size: -
J gene: TRBJ2-1
CDR3 protein: CASSSSGQIYNEQFF
CDR3 DNA: TGTGCCAGCAGCTCATCAGGGCAGATCTACAATGAGCAGTTCTTC

V gene: TRBV18
D gene: -
clone size: -
J gene: TRBJ1-6
CDR3 protein: CASSVSSYNSPLHF
CDR3 DNA: TGTGCCAGCTCCGTGAGCTCCTATAATTCACCCCTCCACTTT

V gene: TRBV5-1
D gene: -
clone size: -
J gene: TRBJ1-1
CDR3 protein: CASSLGRLMNTEAFF
CDR3 DNA: TGCGCCAGCAGCTTGGGAAGACTTATGAACACTGAAGCTTTCTTT

V gene: TRBV28
D gene: TRBD1
clone size: once
J gene: TRBJ1-1
CDR3 protein: CASSDRVNTEAFF
CDR3 DNA: TGTGCCAGCAGTGACAGGGTTAACACTGAAGCTTTCTTT

V gene: TRBV4-1
D gene: -
clone size: -
J gene: TRBJ1-1
CDR3 protein: CASSQDRSRWNTEAFF
CDR3 DNA: TGCGCCAGCAGCCAAGATCGGTCCAGGTGGAACACTGAAGCTTTCTTT

V gene: TRBV27
D gene: -
clone size: -
J gene: TRBJ1-4
CDR3 protein: CASSLQGLNEKLFF
CDR3 DNA: TGTGCCAGCAGTTTACAGGGGCTAAATGAAAAACTGTTTTTT

V gene: TRBV6-5
D gene: -
clone size: -
J gene: TRBJ1-1
CDR3 protein: CASSPRGENTEAFF
CDR3 DNA: TGTGCCAGCAGTCCCAGGGGTGAGAACACTGAAGCTTTCTTT

V gene: TRBV19
D gene: TRBD1
clone size: -
J gene: TRBJ1-1
CDR3 protein: CASSMGQGATEAFF
CDR3 DNA: TGTGCCAGTAGTATGGGGCAGGGGGCGACTGAAGCTTTCTTT

V gene: TRBV3-1/TRBV3-2
D gene: -
clone size: few
J gene: TRBJ1-5
CDR3 protein: CASSQELDQPQHF
CDR3 DNA: TGTGCCAGCAGCCAAGAACTCGATCAGCCCCAGCATTTT

V gene: TRBV4-3
D gene: -
clone size: many
J gene: TRBJ2-1
CDR3 protein: CASSQGANGEQFF
CDR3 DNA: TGCGCCAGCAGCCAAGGAGCGAACGGTGAGCAGTTCTTC

V gene: TRBV5-1
D gene: -
clone size: -
J gene: TRBJ1-1
CDR3 protein: CASSPGSGTEAFF
CDR3 DNA: TGCGCCAGCAGCCCCGGGTCCGGGACTGAAGCTTTCTTT

V gene: TRBV19
D gene: TRBD1
clone size: -
J gene: TRBJ2-5
CDR3 protein: CASHRGRGETQYF
CDR3 DNA: TGTGCCAGCCACAGGGGGCGGGGAGAGACCCAGTACTTC

V gene: TRBV18
D gene: TRBD1
clone size: few
J gene: TRBJ1-1
CDR3 protein: CASSPPRQGSLDTEAFF
CDR3 DNA: TGTGCCAGCTCACCCCCAAGACAGGGTTCTCTGGACACTGAAGCTTTCTTT

V gene: TRBV5-1
D gene: -
clone size: -
J gene: TRBJ1-2
CDR3 protein: CASSPGQDYGYTF
CDR3 DNA: TGCGCCAGCAGCCCTGGACAAGACTATGGCTACACCTTC

V gene: TRBV11-2
D gene: TRBD1
clone size: many
J gene: TRBJ1-1
CDR3 protein: CASSLEPTGDTEAFF
CDR3 DNA: TGTGCCAGCAGCTTGGAACCCACAGGGGACACTGAAGCTTTCTTT

V gene: TRBV19
D gene: -
clone size: -
J gene: TRBJ2-5
CDR3 protein: CASSMGRIQETQYF
CDR3 DNA: TGTGCCAGTAGTATGGGGCGGATCCAAGAGACCCAGTACTTC

V gene: TRBV3-1/TRBV3-2
D gene: TRBD1
clone size: -
J gene: TRBJ1-1
CDR3 protein: CASRGGQEAFF
CDR3 DNA: TGTGCCAGCAGAGGGGGACAGGAAGCTTTCTTT

V gene: TRBV2
D gene: -
clone size: -
J gene: TRBJ1-5
CDR3 protein: CASSEGQVGQPQHF
CDR3 DNA: TGTGCCAGCAGTGAGGGTCAAGTCGGGCAGCCCCAGCATTTT

V gene: TRBV28
D gene: -
clone size: -
J gene: TRBJ1-2
CDR3 protein: CASRSIDGYTF
CDR3 DNA: TGTGCCAGCAGGAGTATAGATGGCTACACCTTC

V gene: TRBV5-4
D gene: TRBD1
clone size: -
J gene: TRBJ2-1
CDR3 protein: CASSWGQPDEQFF
CDR3 DNA: TGTGCCAGCAGCTGGGGACAGCCCGATGAGCAGTTCTTC